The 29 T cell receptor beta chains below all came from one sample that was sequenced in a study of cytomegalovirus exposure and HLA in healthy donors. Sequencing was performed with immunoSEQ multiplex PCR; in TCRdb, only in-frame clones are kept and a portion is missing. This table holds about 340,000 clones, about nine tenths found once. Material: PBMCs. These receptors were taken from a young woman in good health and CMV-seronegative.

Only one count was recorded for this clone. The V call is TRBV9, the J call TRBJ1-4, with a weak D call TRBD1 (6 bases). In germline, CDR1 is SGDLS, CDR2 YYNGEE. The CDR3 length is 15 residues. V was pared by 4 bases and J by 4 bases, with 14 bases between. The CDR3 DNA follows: TGTGCCAGCAGCACAAACAGGGAGGGTAATGAAAAACTGTTTTTT. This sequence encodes CASSTNREGNEKLFF.

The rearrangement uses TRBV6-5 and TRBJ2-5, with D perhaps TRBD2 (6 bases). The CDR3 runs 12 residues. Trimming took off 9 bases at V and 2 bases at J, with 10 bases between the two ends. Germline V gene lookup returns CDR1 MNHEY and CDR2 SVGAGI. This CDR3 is CASGLPQETQYF. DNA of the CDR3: TGTGCCAGTGGACTACCTCAAGAGACCCAGTACTTC.

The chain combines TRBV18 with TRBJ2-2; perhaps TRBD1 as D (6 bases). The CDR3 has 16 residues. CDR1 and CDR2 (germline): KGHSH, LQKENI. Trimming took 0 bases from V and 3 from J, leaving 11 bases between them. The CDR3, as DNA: TGTGCCAGCTCACCACCTTCGGGACAAGACACCGGGGAGCTGTTTTTT. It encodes CASSPPSGQDTGELFF.

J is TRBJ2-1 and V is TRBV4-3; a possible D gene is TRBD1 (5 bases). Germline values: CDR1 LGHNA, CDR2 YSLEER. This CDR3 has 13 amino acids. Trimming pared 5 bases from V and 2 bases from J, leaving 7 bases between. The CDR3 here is CASSAGPYNEQFF. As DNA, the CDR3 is TGCGCCAGCAGCGCAGGGCCCTACAATGAGCAGTTCTTC.

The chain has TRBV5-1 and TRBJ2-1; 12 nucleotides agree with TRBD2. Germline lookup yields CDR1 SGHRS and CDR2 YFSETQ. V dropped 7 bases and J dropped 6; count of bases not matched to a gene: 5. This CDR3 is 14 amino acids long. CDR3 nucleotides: TGCGCCAGCCGACTAGCGGGAGTAGGCAATGAGCAGTTCTTC. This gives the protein CASRLAGVGNEQFF.

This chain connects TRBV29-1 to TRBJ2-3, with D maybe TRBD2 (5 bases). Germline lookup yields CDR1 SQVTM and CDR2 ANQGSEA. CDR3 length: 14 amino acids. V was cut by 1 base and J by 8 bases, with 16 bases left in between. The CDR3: CSVEGSTSAGTQYF. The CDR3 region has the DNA TGCAGCGTTGAAGGTTCAACGTCCGCGGGTACGCAGTATTTT.

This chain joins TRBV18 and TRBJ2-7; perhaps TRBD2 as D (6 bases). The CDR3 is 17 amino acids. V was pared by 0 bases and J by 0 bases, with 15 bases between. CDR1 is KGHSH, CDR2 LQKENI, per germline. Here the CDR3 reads CASSPPEGTPSSYEQYF. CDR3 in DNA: TGTGCCAGCTCACCACCGGAGGGGACTCCTAGCTCCTACGAGCAGTACTTC.

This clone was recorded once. The CDR3 loop is CASSPGTVSYEQYF. The CDR3 DNA reads TGCGCCAGCAGCCCGGGGACAGTATCCTACGAGCAGTACTTC. The chain couples TRBV5-1 to TRBJ2-7; 7 bases fit TRBD1. Germline CDR1 and CDR2: SGHRS and YFSETQ. The CDR3 loop spans 14 amino acids. With 4 bases clipped from V and 1 base from J, the junction kept 5 bases outside the gene matches.

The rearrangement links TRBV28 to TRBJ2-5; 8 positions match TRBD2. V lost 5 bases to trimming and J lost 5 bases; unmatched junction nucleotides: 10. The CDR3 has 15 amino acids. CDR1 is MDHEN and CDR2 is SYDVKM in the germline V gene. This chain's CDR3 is CASSPGLGGTETQYF. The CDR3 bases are TGTGCCAGCAGTCCGGGACTAGGGGGGACGGAGACCCAGTACTTC. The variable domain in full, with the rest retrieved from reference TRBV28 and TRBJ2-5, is DVKVTQSSRYLVKRTGEKVFLECVQDMDHENMFWYRQDPGLGLRLIYFSYDVKMKEKGDIPEGYSVSREKKERFSLILESASTNQTSMYLCASSPGLGGTETQYFGPGTRLLVL.

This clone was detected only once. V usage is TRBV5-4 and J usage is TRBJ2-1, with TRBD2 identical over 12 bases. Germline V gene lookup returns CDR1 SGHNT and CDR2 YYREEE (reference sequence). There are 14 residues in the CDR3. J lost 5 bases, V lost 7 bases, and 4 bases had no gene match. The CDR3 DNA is TGTGCCAGCCAGACTAGCGGGAGCCACAATGAGCAGTTCTTC. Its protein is CASQTSGSHNEQFF.

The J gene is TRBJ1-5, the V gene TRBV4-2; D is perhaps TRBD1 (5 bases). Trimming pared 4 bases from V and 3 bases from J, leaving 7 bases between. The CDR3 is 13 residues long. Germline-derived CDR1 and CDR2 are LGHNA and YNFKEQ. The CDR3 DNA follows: TGTGCCAGCAGCCCGGGGGTCAATCAGCCCCAGCATTTT. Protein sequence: CASSPGVNQPQHF.

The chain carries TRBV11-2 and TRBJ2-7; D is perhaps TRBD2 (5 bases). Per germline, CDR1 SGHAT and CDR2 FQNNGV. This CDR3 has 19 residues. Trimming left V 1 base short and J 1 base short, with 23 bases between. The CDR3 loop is CASSLVALSGKWQSYEQYF. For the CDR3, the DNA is TGTGCCAGCAGCTTAGTCGCCTTATCGGGGAAGTGGCAATCCTACGAGCAGTACTTC.

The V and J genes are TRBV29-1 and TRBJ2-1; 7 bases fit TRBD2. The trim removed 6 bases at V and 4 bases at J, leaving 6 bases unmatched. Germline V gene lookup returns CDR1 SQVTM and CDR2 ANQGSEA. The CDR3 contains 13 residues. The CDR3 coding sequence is TGCAGCGTCGTGGGAGGGCCTTACAATGAGCAGTTCTTC. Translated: CSVVGGPYNEQFF.

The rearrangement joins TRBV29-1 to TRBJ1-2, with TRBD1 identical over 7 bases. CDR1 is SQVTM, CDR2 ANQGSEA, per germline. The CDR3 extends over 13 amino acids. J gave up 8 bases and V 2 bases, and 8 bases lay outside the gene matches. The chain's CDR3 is CSVEKTTGFGYTF. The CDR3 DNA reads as TGCAGCGTTGAAAAGACGACAGGGTTCGGCTACACCTTC.

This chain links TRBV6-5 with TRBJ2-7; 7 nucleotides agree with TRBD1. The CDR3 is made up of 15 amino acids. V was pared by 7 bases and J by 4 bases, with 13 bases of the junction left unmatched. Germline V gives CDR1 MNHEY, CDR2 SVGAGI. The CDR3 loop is CASTPRGGRGYEQYF. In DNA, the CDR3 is TGTGCCAGCACCCCCCGGGGCGGCAGGGGGTACGAGCAGTACTTC.

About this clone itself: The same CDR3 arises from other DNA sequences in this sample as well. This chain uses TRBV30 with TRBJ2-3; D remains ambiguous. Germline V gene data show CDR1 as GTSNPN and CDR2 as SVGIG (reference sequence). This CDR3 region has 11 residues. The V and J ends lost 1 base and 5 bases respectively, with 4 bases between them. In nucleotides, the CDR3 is TGTGCCTGGAGTGGAGGAGATACGCAGTATTTT. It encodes CAWSGGDTQYF.

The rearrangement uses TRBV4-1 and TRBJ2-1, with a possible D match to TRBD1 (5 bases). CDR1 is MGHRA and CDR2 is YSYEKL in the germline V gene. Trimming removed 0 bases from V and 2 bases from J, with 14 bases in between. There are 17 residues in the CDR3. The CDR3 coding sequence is TGCGCCAGCAGCCAAGATGGTGGACAAGGCCCCTACAATGAGCAGTTCTTC. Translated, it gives CASSQDGGQGPYNEQFF.

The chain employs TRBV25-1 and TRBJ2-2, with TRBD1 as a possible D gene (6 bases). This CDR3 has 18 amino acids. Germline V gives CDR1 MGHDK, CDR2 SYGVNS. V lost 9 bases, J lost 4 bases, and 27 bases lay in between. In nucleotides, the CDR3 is TGTGCCAGACATAGGGCAGGGGTGAGTTCCGTAACCACCGGGGAGCTGTTTTTT. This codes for CARHRAGVSSVTTGELFF.

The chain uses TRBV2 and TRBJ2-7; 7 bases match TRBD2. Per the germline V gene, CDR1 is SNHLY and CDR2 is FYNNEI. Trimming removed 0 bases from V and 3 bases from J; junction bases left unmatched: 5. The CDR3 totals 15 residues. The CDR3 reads CASSEAGGSGYEQYF. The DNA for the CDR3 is TGTGCCAGCAGTGAAGCGGGCGGGAGCGGCTACGAGCAGTACTTC.

CDR3 region: CASSISAGLGEAFF. DNA of the CDR3: TGTGCCAGTAGTATTTCCGCAGGTTTAGGTGAAGCTTTCTTT. The V call is TRBV19, the J call TRBJ1-1; D uncertain. V was cut by 3 bases and J by 7 bases, with 15 bases left in between. In germline, CDR1 is LNHDA, CDR2 SQIVND (reference sequence). This CDR3 contains 14 residues.

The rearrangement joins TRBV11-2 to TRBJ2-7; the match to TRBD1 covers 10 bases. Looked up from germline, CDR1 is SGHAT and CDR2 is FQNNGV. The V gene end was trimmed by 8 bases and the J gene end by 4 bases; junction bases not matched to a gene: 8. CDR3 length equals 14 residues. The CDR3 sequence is CASAYLGQGYEQYF. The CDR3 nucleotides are TGTGCCAGCGCCTACCTGGGACAGGGGTACGAGCAGTACTTC.

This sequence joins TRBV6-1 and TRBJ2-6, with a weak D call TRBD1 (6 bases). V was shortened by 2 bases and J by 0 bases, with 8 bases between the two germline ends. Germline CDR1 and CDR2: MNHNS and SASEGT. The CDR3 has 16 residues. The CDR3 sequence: CASSETGISGANVLTF. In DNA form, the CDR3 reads TGTGCCAGCAGTGAAACAGGGATCTCTGGGGCCAACGTCCTGACTTTC.

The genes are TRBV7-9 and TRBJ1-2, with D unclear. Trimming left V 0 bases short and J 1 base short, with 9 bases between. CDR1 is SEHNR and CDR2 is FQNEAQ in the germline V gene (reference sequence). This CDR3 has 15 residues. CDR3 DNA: TGTGCCAGCAGCTTAGCGCCGGGGAATAACTATGGCTACACCTTC. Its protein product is CASSLAPGNNYGYTF.

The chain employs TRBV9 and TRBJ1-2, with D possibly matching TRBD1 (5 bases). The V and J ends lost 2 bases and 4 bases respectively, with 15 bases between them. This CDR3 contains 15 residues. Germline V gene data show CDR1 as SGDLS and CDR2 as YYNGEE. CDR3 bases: TGTGCCAGCAGCGTCGACCTTGGGGCTTTCTATGGCTACACCTTC. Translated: CASSVDLGAFYGYTF. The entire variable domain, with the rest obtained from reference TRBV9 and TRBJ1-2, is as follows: DSGVTQTPKHLITATGQRVTLRCSPRSGDLSVYWYQQSLDQGLQFLIQYYNGEERAKGNILERFSAQQFPDLHSELNLSSLELGDSALYFCASSVDLGAFYGYTFGSGTRLTVV.

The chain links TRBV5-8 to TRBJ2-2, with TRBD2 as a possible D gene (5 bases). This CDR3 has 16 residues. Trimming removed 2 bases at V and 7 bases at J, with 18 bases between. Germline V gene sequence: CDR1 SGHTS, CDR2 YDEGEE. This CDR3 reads CASSLGLANFGGELFF. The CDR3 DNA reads TGTGCCAGCAGCTTAGGGCTAGCTAATTTCGGCGGGGAGCTGTTTTTT.

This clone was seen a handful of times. The CDR3 loop reads CASSQDLGHGYTF. DNA of the CDR3: TGTGCCAGCAGCCAAGATCTCGGTCATGGCTACACCTTC. The chain couples TRBV4-2 to TRBJ1-2; no clear D. This CDR3 is built from 13 residues. Germline V lookup: CDR1 LGHNA, CDR2 YNFKEQ. V was pared by 0 bases and J by 6 bases, with 8 bases between.

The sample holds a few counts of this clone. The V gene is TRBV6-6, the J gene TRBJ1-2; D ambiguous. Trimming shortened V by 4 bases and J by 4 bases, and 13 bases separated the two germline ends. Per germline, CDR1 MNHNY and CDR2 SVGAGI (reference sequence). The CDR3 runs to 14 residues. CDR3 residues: CASSSQKSLYGYTF. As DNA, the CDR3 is TGTGCCAGCAGTTCCCAGAAATCCCTCTATGGCTACACCTTC.

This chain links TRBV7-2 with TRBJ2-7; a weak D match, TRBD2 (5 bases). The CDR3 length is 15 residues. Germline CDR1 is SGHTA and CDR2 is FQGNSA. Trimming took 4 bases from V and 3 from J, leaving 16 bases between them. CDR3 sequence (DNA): TGTGCCAGCAGCTCCGGTGGAGGAACGGTCTACGAGCAGTACTTC. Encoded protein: CASSSGGGTVYEQYF.

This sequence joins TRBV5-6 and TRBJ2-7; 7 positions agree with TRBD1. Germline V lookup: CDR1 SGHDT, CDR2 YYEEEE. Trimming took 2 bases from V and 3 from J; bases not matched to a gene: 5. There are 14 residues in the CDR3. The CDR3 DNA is TGTGCCAGCAGCTTAGTCGACAGGGACTACGAGCAGTACTTC. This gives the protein CASSLVDRDYEQYF. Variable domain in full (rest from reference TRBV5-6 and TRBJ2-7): DAGVTQSPTHLIKTRGQQVTLRCSPKSGHDTVSWYQQALGQGPQFIFQYYEEEERQRGNFPDRFSGHQFPNYSSELNVNALLLGDSALYLCASSLVDRDYEQYFGPGTRLTVT.